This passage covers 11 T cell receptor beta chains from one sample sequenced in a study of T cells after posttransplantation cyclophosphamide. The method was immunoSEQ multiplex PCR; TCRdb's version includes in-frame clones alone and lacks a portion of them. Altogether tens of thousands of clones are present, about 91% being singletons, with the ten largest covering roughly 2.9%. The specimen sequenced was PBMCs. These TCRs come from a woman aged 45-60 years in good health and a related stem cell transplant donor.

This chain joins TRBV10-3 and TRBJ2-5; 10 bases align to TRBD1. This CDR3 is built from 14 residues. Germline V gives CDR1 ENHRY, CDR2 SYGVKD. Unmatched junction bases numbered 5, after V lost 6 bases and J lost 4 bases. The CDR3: CAIRPDRGIETQYF. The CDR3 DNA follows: TGTGCCATCAGACCGGACAGGGGGATAGAGACCCAGTACTTC.

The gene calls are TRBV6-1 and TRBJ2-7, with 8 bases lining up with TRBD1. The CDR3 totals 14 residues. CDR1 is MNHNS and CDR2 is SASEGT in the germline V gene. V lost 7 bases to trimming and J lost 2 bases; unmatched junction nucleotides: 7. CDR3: CASNPQTGAYEQYF. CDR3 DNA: TGTGCCAGCAATCCGCAGACAGGGGCCTACGAGCAGTACTTC.

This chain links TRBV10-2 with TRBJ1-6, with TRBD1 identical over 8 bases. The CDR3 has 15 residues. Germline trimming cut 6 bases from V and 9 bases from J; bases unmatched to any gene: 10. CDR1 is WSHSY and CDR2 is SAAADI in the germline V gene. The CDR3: CASRKDRANSSPLHF. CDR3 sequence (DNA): TGCGCCAGCAGAAAGGACAGGGCAAATTCTTCACCCCTCCACTTT.

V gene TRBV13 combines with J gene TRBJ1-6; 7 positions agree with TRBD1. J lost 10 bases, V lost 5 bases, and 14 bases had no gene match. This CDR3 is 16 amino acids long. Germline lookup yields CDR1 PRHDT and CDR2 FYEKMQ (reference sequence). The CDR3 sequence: CASSPRDSGLESPLHF. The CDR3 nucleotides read TGTGCCAGCAGCCCCAGGGACAGCGGTCTTGAGTCACCCCTCCACTTT. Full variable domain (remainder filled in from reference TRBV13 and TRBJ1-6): AAGVIQSPRHLIKEKRETATLKCYPIPRHDTVYWYQQGPGQDPQFLISFYEKMQSDKGSIPDRFSAQQFSDYHSELNMSSLELGDSALYFCASSPRDSGLESPLHFGNGTRLTVT.

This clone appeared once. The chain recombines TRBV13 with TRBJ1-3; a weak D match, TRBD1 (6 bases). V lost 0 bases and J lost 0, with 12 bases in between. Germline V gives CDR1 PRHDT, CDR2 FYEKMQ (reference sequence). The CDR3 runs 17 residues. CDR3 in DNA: TGTGCCAGCAGCTTAGGAGGGGGGGCCGACTCTGGAAACACCATATATTTT. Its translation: CASSLGGGADSGNTIYF.

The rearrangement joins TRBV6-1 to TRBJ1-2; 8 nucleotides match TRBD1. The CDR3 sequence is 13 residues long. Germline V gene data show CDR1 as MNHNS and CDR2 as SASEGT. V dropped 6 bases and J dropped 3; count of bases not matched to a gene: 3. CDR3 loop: CASREQGDYGYTF. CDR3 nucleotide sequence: TGTGCCAGCAGGGAACAGGGGGACTATGGCTACACCTTC.

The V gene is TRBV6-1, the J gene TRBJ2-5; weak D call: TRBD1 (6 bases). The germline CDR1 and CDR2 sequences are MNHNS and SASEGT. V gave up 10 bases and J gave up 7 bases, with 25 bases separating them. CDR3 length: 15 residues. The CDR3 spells CATGQEQGRLGTQYF. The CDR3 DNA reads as TGTGCCACCGGGCAGGAACAGGGACGGTTGGGGACCCAGTACTTC.

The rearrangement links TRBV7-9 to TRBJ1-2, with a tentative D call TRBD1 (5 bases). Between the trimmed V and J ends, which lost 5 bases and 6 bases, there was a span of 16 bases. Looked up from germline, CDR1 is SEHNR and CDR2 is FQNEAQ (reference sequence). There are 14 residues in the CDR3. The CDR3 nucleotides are TGTGCCAGCAGCGAAAACCAGGGTGGGGATGGCTACACCTTC. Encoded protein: CASSENQGGDGYTF. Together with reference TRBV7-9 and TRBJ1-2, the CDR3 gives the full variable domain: DTGVSQNPRHKITKRGQNVTFRCDPISEHNRLYWYRQTLGQGPEFLTYFQNEAQLEKSRLLSDRFSAERPKGSFSTLEIQRTEQGDSAMYLCASSENQGGDGYTFGSGTRLTVV.

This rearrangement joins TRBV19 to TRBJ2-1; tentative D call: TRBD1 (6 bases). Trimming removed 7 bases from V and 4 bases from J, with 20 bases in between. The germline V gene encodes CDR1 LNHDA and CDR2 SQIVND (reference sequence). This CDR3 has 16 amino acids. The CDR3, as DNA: TGTGCCAGTACCTCGAACAGGGAAAAGGCGTACAATGAGCAGTTCTTC. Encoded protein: CASTSNREKAYNEQFF.

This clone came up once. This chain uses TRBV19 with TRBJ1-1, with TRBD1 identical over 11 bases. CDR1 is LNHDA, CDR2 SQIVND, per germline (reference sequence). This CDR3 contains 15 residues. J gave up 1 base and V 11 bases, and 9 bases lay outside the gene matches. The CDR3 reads CACTGTGGPNTEAFF. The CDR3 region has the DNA TGTGCCTGTACCGGGACAGGGGGGCCGAACACTGAAGCTTTCTTT.

Here the CDR3 reads CASSHSTSGLAGDMDEQFF. The CDR3 DNA is TGTGCCAGCAGCCATTCAACGTCGGGACTAGCGGGAGATATGGATGAGCAGTTCTTC. The V call is TRBV7-9, the J call TRBJ2-1; 14 bases are a match to TRBD2. The CDR3 is 19 residues long. V dropped 5 bases and J dropped 8; count of bases not matched to a gene: 17. Germline V gene sequence: CDR1 SEHNR, CDR2 FQNEAQ (reference sequence).